The 9 T cell receptor beta chains below all came from one sample that was sequenced in a study of PD-L1 blockade in urothelial cancer. Only in-frame clones appear in the TCRdb table, and some are missing; sequencing was by immunoSEQ multiplex PCR. The data show some 25,000 clones, approximately 81% seen once. Sequencing was performed on PBMCs, taken around atezolizumab (anti-PD-L1) treatment. These receptor sequences come from a man in his 70s with urothelial cancer.

The chain combines TRBV18 with TRBJ2-5; 11 nucleotides line up with TRBD2. The trim removed 3 bases at V and 4 bases at J, leaving 4 bases unmatched. The CDR3 loop spans 15 amino acids. Germline loops: CDR1 KGHSH, CDR2 LQKENI. CDR3 amino acids: CASSPALAGGETQYF. The CDR3 DNA sequence: TGTGCCAGCTCACCGGCCCTAGCGGGAGGAGAGACCCAGTACTTC.

The rearrangement uses TRBV2 and TRBJ1-1; D call uncertain. The CDR3 runs 14 residues. Germline V gene lookup returns CDR1 SNHLY and CDR2 FYNNEI. Trimming took 3 bases from V and 0 from J, leaving 8 bases between them. The CDR3 DNA is TGTGCCAGCAGTGATGCGTTACTGAACACTGAAGCTTTCTTT. Protein sequence: CASSDALLNTEAFF.

The V call is TRBV2, the J call TRBJ2-1; 12 bases fit TRBD1. Germline CDR1 and CDR2: SNHLY and FYNNEI. The CDR3 covers 15 residues. With V trimmed by 6 bases and J by 4 bases, 4 bases remained unmatched. Written as DNA, the CDR3 is TGTGCCAGCAGGGGACAGGGGGCGGGTTACAATGAGCAGTTCTTC. Its translation: CASRGQGAGYNEQFF.

The J gene is TRBJ2-5, the V gene TRBV2; 13 bases fit TRBD2. This CDR3 has 16 amino acids. The ends lost 6 bases at V and 2 bases at J; junction bases unmatched: 6. Germline CDR1 reads SNHLY; CDR2 reads FYNNEI. The CDR3: CASSQGTSGKQETQYF. The CDR3 DNA sequence: TGTGCCAGCAGCCAAGGGACTAGCGGGAAACAAGAGACCCAGTACTTC. The full variable domain, rest sourced from reference TRBV2 and TRBJ2-5, is EPEVTQTPSHQVTQMGQEVILRCVPISNHLYFYWYRQILGQKVEFLVSFYNNEISEKSEIFDDQFSVERPDGSNFTLKIRSTKLEDSAMYFCASSQGTSGKQETQYFGPGTRLLVL.

V is TRBV5-6 and J is TRBJ2-7; maybe TRBD1 (6 bases). Germline V gives CDR1 SGHDT, CDR2 YYEEEE. Trimming cost V 4 bases and J 2 bases, with 16 bases left between them. The CDR3 runs 15 residues. CDR3 coding DNA: TGTGCCAGCAGCCCCCTCGGGACACCTCCCTACGAGCAGTACTTC. Protein sequence: CASSPLGTPPYEQYF.

The sample holds a few counts of this clone. The CDR3 is CASSIGRFAGFLYF. The DNA for the CDR3 is TGTGCCAGTAGTATAGGAAGGTTCGCAGGGTTCCTATACTTC. This chain links TRBV19 with TRBJ2-5, with D perhaps TRBD1 (5 bases). The CDR3 sequence is 14 residues long. Trimming cost V 1 base and J 14 bases, with 20 bases left between them. The V gene's germline CDR1 is LNHDA and CDR2 SQIVND (reference sequence).

The rearrangement links TRBV18 to TRBJ1-1; D remains ambiguous. Germline V gene lookup returns CDR1 KGHSH and CDR2 LQKENI. V lost 2 bases and J 0 bases, leaving 19 bases between the germline ends. This CDR3 has 18 amino acids. This CDR3 reads CASSPNELSQTLNTEAFF. The CDR3 nucleotides read TGTGCCAGCTCACCAAATGAGTTGTCGCAGACTCTGAACACTGAAGCTTTCTTT. The whole variable domain, filled in from reference TRBV18 and TRBJ1-1, reads NAGVMQNPRHLVRRRGQEARLRCSPMKGHSHVYWYRQLPEEGLKFMVYLQKENIIDESGMPKERFSAEFPKEGPSILRIQQVVRGDSAAYFCASSPNELSQTLNTEAFFGQGTRLTVV.

V gene TRBV10-3 combines with J gene TRBJ2-6; a weak D match, TRBD2 (6 bases). V was clipped by 2 bases and J by 4 bases, with 15 bases between them. Germline values: CDR1 ENHRY, CDR2 SYGVKD. The CDR3 is 17 amino acids. The CDR3: CAISEPRDLGGANVLTF. The CDR3 region has the DNA TGTGCCATCAGTGAGCCGCGGGACTTGGGAGGGGCCAACGTCCTGACTTTC.

Only a few counts were recorded for this clone. The chain joins TRBV7-3 to TRBJ1-2; possible D gene TRBD1, 5 bases. Germline V lookup: CDR1 SGHTA, CDR2 FQGTGA. This CDR3 is built from 14 residues. The V gene lost 5 bases and the J gene lost 2 bases, with 12 bases spanning the gap. CDR3 protein: CASSPRPGNYGYTF. DNA for the CDR3: TGTGCCAGCAGCCCTAGACCAGGGAACTATGGCTACACCTTC. Full variable domain (remainder filled in from reference TRBV7-3 and TRBJ1-2): GAGVSQTPSNKVTEKGKYVELRCDPISGHTALYWYRQSLGQGPEFLIYFQGTGAADDSGLPNDRFFAVRPEGSVSTLKIQRTERGDSAVYLCASSPRPGNYGYTFGSGTRLTVV.